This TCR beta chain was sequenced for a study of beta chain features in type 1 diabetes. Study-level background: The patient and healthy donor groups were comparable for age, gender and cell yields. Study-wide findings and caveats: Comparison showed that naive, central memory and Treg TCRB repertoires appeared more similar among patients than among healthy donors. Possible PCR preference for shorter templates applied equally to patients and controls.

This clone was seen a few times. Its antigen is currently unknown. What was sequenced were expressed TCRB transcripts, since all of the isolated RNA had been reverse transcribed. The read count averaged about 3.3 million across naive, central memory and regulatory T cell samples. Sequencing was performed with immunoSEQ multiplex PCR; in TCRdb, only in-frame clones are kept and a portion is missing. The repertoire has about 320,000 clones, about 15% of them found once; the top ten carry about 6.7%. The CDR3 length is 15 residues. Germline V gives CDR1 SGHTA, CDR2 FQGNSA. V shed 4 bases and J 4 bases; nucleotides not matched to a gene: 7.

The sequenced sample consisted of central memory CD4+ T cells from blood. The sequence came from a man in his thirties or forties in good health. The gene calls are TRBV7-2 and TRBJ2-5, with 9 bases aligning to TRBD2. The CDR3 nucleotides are TGTGCCAGCAGCTATGGGCGGGAGGGAAGAGAGACCCAGTACTTC. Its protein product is CASSYGREGRETQYF.